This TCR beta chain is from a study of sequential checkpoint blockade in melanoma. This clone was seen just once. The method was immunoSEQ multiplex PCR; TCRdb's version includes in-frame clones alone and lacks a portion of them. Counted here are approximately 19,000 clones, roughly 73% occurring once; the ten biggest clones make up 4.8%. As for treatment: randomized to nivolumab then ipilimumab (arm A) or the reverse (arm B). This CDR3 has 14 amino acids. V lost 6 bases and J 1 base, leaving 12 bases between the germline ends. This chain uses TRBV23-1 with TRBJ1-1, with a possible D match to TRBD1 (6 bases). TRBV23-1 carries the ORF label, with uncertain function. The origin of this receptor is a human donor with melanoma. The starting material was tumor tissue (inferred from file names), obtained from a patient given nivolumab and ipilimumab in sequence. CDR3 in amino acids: CASSLGHRNTEAFF. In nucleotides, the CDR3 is TGCGCCAGCAGCTTGGGACACAGGAACACTGAAGCTTTCTTT.